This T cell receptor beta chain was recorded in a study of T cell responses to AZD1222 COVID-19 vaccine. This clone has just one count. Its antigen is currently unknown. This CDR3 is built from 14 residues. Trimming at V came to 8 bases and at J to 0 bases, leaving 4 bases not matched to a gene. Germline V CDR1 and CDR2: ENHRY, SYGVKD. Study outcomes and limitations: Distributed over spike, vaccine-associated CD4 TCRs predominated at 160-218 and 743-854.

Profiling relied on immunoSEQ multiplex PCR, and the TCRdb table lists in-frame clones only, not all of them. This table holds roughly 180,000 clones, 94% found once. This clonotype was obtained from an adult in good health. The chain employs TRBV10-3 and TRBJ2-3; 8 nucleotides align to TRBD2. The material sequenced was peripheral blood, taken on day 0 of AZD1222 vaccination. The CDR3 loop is CAIGPGGSTDTQYF. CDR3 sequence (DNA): TGTGCCATCGGTCCGGGAGGGAGCACAGATACGCAGTATTTT.